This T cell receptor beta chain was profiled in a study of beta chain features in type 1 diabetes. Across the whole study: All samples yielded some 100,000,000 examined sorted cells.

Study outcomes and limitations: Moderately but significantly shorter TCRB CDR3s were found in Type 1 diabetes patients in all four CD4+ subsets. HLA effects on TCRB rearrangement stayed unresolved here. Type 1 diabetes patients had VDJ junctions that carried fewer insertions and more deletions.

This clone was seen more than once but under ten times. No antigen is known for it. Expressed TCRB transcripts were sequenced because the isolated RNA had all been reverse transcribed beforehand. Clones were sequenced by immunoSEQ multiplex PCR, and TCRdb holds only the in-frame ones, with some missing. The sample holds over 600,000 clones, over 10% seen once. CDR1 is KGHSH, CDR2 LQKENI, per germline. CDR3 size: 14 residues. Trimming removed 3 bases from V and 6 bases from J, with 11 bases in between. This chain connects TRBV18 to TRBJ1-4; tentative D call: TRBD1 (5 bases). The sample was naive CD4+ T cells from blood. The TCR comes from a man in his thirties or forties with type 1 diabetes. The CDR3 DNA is TGTGCCAGCTCACCGGAACAGGCAGATGAAAAACTGTTTTTT. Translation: CASSPEQADEKLFF.